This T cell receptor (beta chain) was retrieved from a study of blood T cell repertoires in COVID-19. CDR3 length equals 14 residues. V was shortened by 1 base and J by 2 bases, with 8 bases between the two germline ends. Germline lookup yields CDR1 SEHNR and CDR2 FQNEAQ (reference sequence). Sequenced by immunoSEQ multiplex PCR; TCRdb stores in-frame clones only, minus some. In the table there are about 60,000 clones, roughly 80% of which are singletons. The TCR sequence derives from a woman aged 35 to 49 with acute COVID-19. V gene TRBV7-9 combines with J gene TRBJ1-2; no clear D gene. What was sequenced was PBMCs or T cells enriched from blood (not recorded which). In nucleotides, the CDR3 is TGTGCCAGCAGCTTAGAACAGCCGAACTATGGCTACACCTTC. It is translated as CASSLEQPNYGYTF.